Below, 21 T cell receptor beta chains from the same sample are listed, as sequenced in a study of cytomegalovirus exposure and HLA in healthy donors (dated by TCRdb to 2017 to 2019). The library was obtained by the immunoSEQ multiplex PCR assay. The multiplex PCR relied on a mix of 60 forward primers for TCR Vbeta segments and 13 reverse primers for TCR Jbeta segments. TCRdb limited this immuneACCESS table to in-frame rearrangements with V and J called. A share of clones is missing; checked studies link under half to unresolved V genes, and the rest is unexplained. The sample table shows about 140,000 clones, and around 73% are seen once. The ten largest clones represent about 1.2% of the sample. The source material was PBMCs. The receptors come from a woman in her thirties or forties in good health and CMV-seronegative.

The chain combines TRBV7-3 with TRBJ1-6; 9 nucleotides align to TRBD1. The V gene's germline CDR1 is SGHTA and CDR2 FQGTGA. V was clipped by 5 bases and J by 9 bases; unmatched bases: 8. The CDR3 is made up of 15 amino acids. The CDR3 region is CASSTQGAFGSPLHF. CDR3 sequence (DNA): TGTGCCAGCAGCACACAGGGGGCTTTCGGTTCACCCCTCCACTTT.

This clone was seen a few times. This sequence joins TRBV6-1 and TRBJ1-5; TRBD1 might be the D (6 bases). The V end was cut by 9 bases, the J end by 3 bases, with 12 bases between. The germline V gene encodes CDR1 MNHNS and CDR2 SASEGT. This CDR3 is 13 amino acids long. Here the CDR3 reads CASTDSFNQPQHF. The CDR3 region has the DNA TGTGCCAGTACGGACAGCTTCAATCAGCCCCAGCATTTT.

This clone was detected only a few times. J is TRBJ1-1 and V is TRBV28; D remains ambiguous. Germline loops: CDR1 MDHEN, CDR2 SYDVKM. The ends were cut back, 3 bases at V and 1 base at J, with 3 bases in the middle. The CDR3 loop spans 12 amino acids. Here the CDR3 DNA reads TGTGCCAGCAGTTTCCAGAACACTGAAGCTTTCTTT. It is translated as CASSFQNTEAFF.

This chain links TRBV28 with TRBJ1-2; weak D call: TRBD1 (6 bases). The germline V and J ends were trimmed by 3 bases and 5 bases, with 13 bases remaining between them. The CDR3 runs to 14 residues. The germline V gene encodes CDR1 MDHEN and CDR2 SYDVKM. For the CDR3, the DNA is TGTGCCAGCAGTTTTTGGCAGGGGCCTTATGGCTACACCTTC. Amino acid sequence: CASSFWQGPYGYTF.

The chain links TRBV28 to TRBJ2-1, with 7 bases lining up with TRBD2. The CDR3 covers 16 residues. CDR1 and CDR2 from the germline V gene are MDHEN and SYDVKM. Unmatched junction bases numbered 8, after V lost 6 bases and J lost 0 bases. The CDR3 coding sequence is TGTGCCAGCAGAAAGAGCGGGGAAGGCTCCTACAATGAGCAGTTCTTC. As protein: CASRKSGEGSYNEQFF.

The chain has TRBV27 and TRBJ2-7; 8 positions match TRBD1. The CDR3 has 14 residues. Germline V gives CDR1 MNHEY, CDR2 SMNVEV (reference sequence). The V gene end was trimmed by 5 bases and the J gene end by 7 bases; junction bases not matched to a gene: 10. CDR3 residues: CASSTRTGFGEQYV. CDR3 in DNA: TGTGCCAGCAGTACGCGGACAGGGTTCGGGGAGCAGTACGTC.

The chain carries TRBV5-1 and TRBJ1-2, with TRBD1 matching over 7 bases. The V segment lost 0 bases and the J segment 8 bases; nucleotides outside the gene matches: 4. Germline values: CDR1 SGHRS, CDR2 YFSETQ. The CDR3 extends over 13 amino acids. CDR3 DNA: TGCGCCAGCAGCTTGGCGGGACAGTCCGGCTACACCTTC. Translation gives CASSLAGQSGYTF.

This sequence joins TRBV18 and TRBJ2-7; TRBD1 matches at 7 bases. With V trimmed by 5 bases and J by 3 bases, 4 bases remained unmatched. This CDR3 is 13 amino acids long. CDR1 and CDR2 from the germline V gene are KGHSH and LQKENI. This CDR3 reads CASSDGTVYEQYV. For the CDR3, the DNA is TGTGCCAGCTCAGACGGGACAGTCTACGAGCAGTACGTC.

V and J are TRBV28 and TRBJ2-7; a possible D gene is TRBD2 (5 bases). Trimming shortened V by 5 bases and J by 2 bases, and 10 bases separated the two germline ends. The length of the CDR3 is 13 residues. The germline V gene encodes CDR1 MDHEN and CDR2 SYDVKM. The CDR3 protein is CASSPGVPYEQYV. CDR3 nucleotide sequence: TGTGCCAGCAGTCCCGGGGTCCCCTACGAGCAGTACGTC.

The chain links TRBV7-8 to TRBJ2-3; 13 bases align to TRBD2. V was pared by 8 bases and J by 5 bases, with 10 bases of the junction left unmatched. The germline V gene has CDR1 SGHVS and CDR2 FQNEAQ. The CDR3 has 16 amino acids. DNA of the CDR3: TGTGCCAGCCATAGAAAAAGGACTAGCGGGGGAGATACGCAGTATTTT. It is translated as CASHRKRTSGGDTQYF. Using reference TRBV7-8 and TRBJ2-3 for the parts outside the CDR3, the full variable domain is GAGVSQSPRYKVAKRGQDVALRCDPISGHVSLFWYQQALGQGPEFLTYFQNEAQLDKSGLPSDRFFAERPEGSVSTLKIQRTQQEDSAVYLCASHRKRTSGGDTQYFGPGTRLTVL.

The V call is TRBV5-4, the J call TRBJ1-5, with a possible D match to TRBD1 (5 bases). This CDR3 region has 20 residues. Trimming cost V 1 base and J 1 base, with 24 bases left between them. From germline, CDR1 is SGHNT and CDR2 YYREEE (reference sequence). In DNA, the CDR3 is TGTGCCAGCAGCTTGTTTCTGGACATAGGGATAACTTGGAGCAATCAGCCCCAGCATTTT. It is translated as CASSLFLDIGITWSNQPQHF. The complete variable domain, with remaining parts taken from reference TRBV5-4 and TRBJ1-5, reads ETGVTQSPTHLIKTRGQQVTLRCSSQSGHNTVSWYQQALGQGPQFIFQYYREEENGRGNFPPRFSGLQFPNYSSELNVNALELDDSALYLCASSLFLDIGITWSNQPQHFGDGTRLSIL.

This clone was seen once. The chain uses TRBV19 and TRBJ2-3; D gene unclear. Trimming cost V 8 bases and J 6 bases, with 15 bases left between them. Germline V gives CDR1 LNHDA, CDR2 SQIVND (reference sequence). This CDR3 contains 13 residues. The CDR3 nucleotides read TGTGCCAGTTCTGCCCCGGGTCCGGATACGCAGTATTTT. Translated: CASSAPGPDTQYF.

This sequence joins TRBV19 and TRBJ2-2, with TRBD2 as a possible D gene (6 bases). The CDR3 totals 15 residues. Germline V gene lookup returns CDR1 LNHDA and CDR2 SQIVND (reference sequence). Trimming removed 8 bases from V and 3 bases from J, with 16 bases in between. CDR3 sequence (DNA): TGTGCCAGTCGGACCGGGAGCATCGACACCGGGGAGCTGTTTTTT. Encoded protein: CASRTGSIDTGELFF.

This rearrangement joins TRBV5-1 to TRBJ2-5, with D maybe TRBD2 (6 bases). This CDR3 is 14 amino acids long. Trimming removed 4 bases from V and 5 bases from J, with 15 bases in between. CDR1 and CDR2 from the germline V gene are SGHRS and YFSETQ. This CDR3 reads CASSAGPNQETQYF. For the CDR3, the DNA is TGCGCCAGCAGCGCGGGACCGAATCAGGAGACCCAGTACTTC. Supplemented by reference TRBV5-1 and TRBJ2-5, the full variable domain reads KAGVTQTPRYLIKTRGQQVTLSCSPISGHRSVSWYQQTPGQGLQFLFEYFSETQRNKGNFPGRFSGRQFSNSRSEMNVSTLELGDSALYLCASSAGPNQETQYFGPGTRLLVL.

CDR3 bases: TGTGCCAGCAGCGCTGCAGGATCCCCCCGGGCTTTCTTT. This sequence encodes CASSAAGSPRAFF. V usage is TRBV5-4 and J usage is TRBJ1-1; no clear D. V dropped 4 bases and J dropped 11 bases, with 18 bases sitting between them. The length of the CDR3 is 13 residues. Germline CDR1 SGHNT, CDR2 YYREEE (reference sequence).

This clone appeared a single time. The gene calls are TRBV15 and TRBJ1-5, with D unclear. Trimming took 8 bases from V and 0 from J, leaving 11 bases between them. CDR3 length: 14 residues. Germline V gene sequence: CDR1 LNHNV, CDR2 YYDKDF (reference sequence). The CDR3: CATHGGYSNQPQHF. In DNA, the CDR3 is TGTGCCACCCACGGCGGTTATAGCAATCAGCCCCAGCATTTT.

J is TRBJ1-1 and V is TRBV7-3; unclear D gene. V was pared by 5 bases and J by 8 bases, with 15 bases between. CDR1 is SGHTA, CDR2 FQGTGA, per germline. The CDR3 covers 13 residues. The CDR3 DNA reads TGTGCCAGCAGCCGAAGTGTTGAGCGGGAAGCTTTCTTT. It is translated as CASSRSVEREAFF.

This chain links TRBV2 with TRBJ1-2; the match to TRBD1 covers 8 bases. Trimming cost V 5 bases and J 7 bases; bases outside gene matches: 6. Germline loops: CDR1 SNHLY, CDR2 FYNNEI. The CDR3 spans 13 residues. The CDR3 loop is CASSLGQGVGYTF. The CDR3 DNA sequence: TGTGCCAGCAGTCTTGGACAGGGTGTTGGCTACACCTTC.

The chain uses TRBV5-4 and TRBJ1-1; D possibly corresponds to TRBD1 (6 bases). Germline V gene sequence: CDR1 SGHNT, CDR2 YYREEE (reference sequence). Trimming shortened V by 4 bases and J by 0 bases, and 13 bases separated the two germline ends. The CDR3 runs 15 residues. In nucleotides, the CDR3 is TGTGCCAGCAGCAGCGGACAGACTATGAACACTGAAGCTTTCTTT. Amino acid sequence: CASSSGQTMNTEAFF. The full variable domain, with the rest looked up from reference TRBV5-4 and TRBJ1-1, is ETGVTQSPTHLIKTRGQQVTLRCSSQSGHNTVSWYQQALGQGPQFIFQYYREEENGRGNFPPRFSGLQFPNYSSELNVNALELDDSALYLCASSSGQTMNTEAFFGQGTRLTVV.

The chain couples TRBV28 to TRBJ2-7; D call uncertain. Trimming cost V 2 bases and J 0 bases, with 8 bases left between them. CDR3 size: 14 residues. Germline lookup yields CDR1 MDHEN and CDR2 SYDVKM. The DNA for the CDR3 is TGTGCCAGCAGTTTAACTATGAGCTCCTACGAGCAGTACGTC. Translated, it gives CASSLTMSSYEQYV.

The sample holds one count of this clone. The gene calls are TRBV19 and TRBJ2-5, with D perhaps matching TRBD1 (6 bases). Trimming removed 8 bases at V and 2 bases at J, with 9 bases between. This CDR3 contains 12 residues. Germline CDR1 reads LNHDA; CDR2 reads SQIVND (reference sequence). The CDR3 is CASGTRQETQYF. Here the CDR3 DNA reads TGTGCCAGTGGGACACGACAAGAGACCCAGTACTTC.